This TCR beta chain was sequenced in a study of beta chain features in type 1 diabetes. The wider study: Age, gender, cell numbers and subset yield matched between patients and controls. Whole-study findings and limits: Whether TCRB rearrangement is influenced by HLA type was left unresolved in this analysis. People with Type 1 diabetes carried modestly yet significantly shorter TCRB CDR3s in all four CD4+ subsets.

Investigators reverse transcribed all isolated RNA, so they sequenced expressed TCRB transcripts. The repertoire was sequenced with immunoSEQ multiplex PCR; TCRdb's copy has only in-frame clones and lacks some. The repertoire holds about 52,000 clones, roughly 39% seen once, with approximately 1.4% in the top ten. Every donor provided one heparinised blood draw, which averaged about 110 mL. Only a few counts were recorded for this clone. Antigen unknown. The receptor was derived from a man aged 25 to 45 with type 1 diabetes. Sample: Tregs from blood.

As DNA, the CDR3 is TGCGCCAGCAGTTCAGGGCGCCACTCTGGAAACACCATATATTTT. Residues: CASSSGRHSGNTIYF. The rearrangement links TRBV10-2 to TRBJ1-3; a weak D match, TRBD1 (5 bases). Germline V gives CDR1 WSHSY, CDR2 SAAADI. V shed 5 bases and J shed 0 bases, with 11 bases lying between them. The CDR3 is made up of 15 amino acids.